Presented here are 5 T cell receptor beta chains from one specimen sequenced in a study of T cells expressing NK-cell markers. TCRdb re-called the 5' RACE reads and catalogs CDR3 proteins one per entry, DNA excluded. Its clone listing holds 550,000 or so distinct CDR3 sequences. Sequenced input: blood T cells: a sorted CD56 or NKG2C T cell subset, CD4+ or CD8+ T cells, or bulk PBMC T cells (not recorded which). The receptors were sampled from a man between 18 and 29 years old in good health.

The V call is TRBV29-1, the J call TRBJ2-2. Germline CDR1 reads SQVTM; CDR2 reads ANQGSEA. This CDR3 has 14 amino acids. The CDR3 loop is CSALDLSNTGELFF.

The chain is built from TRBV5-1 and TRBJ2-3; TCRdb returns TRBD2, unconfirmable since there is no DNA. The CDR3 runs to 16 residues. Germline CDR1 reads SGHRS; CDR2 reads YFSETQ. The CDR3 spells CASSSQASGSPDTQYF.

This chain links TRBV6-5 with TRBJ2-3. This CDR3 is 16 amino acids long. CDR1 is MNHEY and CDR2 is SVGAGI in the germline V gene. This CDR3 is CASSYSVMGGTDTQYF.

This chain connects TRBV7-7 to TRBJ2-3. This CDR3 has 13 amino acids. From germline, CDR1 is SSHAT and CDR2 FNYEAQ (reference sequence). CDR3 sequence reads: CASSQGFPDTQYF.

This chain uses TRBV30 with TRBJ1-2. Germline CDR1 GTSNPN, CDR2 SVGIG (reference sequence). The CDR3 is 11 residues long. The CDR3 loop is CARDLRYGYTF.